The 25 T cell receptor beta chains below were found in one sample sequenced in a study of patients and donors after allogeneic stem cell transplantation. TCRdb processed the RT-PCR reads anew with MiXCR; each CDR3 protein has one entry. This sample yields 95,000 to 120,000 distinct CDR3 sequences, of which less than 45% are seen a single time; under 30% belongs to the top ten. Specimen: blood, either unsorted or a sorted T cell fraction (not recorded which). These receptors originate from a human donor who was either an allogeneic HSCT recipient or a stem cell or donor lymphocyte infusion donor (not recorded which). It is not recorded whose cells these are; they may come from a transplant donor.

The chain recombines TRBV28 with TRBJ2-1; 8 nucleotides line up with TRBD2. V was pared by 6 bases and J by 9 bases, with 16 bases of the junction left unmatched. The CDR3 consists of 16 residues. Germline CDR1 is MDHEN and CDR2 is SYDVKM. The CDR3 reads CASSSRISGRSVEQFF. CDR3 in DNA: TGTGCCAGCAGCTCAAGAATCAGCGGGAGAAGCGTTGAGCAGTTCTTC.

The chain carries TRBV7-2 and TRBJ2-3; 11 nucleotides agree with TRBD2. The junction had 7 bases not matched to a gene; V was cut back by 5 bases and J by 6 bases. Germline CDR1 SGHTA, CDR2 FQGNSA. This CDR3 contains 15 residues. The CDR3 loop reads CASSLGTSGADTQYF. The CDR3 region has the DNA TGTGCCAGCAGCCTCGGGACTAGCGGTGCGGATACGCAGTATTTT.

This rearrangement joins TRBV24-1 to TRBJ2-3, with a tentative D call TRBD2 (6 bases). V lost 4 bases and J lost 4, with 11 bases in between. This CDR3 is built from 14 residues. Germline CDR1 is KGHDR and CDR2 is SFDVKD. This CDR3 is CATSEGTSPDTQYF. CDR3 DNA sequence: TGTGCCACCAGTGAGGGCACTAGCCCAGATACGCAGTATTTT.

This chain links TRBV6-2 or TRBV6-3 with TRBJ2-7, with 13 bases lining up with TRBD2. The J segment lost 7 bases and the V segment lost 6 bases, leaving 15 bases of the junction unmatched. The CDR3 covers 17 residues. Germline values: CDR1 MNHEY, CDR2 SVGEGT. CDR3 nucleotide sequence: TGTGCCAGCAGCATCCTATGGACTAGCGGGAGTAAGGCGGAGCAGTACTTC. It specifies CASSILWTSGSKAEQYF.

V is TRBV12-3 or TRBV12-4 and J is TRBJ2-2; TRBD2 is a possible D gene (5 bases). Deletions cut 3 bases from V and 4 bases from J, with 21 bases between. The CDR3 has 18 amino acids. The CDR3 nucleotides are TGTGCCAGCAGTTTTCCGGGAAACCCTATGAGGCGCACCGGGGAGCTGTTTTTT. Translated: CASSFPGNPMRRTGELFF.

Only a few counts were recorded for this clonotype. CDR3 in amino acids: CASSPTGMGKKPQHF. The CDR3 region has the DNA TGTGCCAGCTCCCCGACAGGGATGGGAAAGAAGCCCCAGCATTTT. The chain carries TRBV28 and TRBJ1-5; 7 bases are shared with TRBD1. V was clipped by 8 bases and J by 8 bases; unmatched bases: 15. The germline CDR1 and CDR2 sequences are MDHEN and SYDVKM. CDR3 length: 15 residues.

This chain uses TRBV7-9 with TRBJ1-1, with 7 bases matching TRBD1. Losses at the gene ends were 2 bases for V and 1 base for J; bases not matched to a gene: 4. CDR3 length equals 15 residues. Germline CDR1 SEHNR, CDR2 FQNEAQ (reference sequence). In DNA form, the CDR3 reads TGTGCCAGCAGCTTATGGGGACAGCAGAACACTGAAGCTTTCTTT. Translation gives CASSLWGQQNTEAFF.

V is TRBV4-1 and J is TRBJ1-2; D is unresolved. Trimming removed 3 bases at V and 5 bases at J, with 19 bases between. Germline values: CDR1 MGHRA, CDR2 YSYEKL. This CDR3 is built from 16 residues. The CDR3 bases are TGCGCCAGCAGCCAGGAGGGTGCGGACCTCCTTTATGGCTACACCTTC. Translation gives CASSQEGADLLYGYTF.

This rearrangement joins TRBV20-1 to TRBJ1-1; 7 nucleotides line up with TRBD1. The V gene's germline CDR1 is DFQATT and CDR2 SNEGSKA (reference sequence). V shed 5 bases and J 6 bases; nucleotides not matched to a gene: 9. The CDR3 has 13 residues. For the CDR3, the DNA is TGCAGTGCTCTGGGCCAGGGGGGCGCTGAAGCTTTCTTT. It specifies CSALGQGGAEAFF.

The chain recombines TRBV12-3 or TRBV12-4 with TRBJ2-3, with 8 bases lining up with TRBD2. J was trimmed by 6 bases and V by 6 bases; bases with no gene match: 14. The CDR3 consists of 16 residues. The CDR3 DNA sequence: TGTGCCAGCAGGTGGGGGAGCGGGGGCCTCACCGATACGCAGTATTTT. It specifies CASRWGSGGLTDTQYF.

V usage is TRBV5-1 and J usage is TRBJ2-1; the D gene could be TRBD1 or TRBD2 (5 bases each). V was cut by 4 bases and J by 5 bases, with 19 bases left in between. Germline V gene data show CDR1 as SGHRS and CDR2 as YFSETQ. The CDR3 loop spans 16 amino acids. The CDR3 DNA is TGCGCCAGCAGCCCACTCGGGGCAGGGCTCGACAATGAGCAGTTCTTC. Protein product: CASSPLGAGLDNEQFF. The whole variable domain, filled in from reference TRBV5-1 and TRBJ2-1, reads KAGVTQTPRYLIKTRGQQVTLSCSPISGHRSVSWYQQTPGQGLQFLFEYFSETQRNKGNFPGRFSGRQFSNSRSEMNVSTLELGDSALYLCASSPLGAGLDNEQFFGPGTRLTVL.

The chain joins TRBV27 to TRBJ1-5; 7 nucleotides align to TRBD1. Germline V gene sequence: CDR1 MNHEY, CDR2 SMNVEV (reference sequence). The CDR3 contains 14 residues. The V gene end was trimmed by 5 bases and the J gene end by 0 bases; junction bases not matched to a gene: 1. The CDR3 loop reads CASSRQGSNQPQHF. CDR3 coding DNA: TGTGCCAGCAGTAGACAGGGTAGCAATCAGCCCCAGCATTTT.

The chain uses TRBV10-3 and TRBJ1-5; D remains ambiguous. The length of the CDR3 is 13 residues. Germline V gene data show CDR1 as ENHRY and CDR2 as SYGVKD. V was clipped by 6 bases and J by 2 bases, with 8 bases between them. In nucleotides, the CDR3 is TGTGCCATCAGGGGCAACGGCAATCAGCCCCAGCATTTT. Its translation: CAIRGNGNQPQHF.

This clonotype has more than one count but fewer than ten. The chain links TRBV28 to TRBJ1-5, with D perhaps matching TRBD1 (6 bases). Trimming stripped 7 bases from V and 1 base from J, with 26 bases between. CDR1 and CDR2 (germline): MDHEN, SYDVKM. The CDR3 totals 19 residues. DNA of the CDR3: TGTGCCAGCACCCCTCATCCCCAATCAACAGGGAGGAGCAATCAGCCCCAGCATTTT. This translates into CASTPHPQSTGRSNQPQHF.

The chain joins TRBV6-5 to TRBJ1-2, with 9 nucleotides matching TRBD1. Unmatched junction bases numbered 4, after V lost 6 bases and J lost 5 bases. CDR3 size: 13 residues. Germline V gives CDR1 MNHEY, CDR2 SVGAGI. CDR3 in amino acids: CASRSTGGYGYTF. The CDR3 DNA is TGTGCCAGCAGGTCGACAGGGGGGTATGGCTACACCTTC.

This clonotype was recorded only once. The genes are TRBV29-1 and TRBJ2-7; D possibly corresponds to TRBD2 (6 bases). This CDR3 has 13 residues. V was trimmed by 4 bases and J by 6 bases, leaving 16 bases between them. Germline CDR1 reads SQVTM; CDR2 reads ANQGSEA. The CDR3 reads CSVVKTSSVEQYF. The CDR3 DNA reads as TGCAGCGTTGTTAAGACCTCTAGCGTCGAGCAGTACTTC.

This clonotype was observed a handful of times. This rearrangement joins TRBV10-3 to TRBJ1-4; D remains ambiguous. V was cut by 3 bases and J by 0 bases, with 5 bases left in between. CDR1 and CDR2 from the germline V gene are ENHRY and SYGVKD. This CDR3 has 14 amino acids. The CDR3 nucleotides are TGTGCCATCAGTGAATCTGCAACTAATGAAAAACTGTTTTTT. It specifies CAISESATNEKLFF.

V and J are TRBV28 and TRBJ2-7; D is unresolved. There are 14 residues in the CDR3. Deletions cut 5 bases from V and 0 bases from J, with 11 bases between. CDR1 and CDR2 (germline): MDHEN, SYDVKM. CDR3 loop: CASSPSLSSYEQYF. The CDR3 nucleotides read TGTGCCAGCAGTCCCTCGTTAAGCTCCTACGAGCAGTACTTC.

The CDR3 here is CASSIFGTGETGELFF. DNA for the CDR3: TGTGCCAGTAGTATCTTTGGGACAGGGGAAACCGGGGAGCTGTTTTTT. The chain carries TRBV19 and TRBJ2-2; the match to TRBD1 covers 10 bases. After removal of 3 bases from V and 5 bases from J, the junction contained 6 bases not matched to a gene. This CDR3 has 16 residues. CDR1 LNHDA and CDR2 SQIVND come from the germline V gene (reference sequence).

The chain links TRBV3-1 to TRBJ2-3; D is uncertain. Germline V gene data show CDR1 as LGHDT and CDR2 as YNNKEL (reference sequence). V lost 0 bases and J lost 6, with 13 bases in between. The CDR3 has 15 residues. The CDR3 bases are TGTGCCAGCAGCCAAGATCACCTACGGGCGGATACGCAGTATTTT. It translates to CASSQDHLRADTQYF.

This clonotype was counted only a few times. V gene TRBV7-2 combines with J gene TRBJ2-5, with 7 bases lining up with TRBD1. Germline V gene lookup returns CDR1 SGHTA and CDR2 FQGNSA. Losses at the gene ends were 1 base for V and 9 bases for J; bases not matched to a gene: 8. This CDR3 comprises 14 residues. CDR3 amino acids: CASSLGGQQKAQYF. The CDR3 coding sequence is TGTGCCAGCAGCTTAGGGGGACAGCAAAAAGCCCAGTACTTC.

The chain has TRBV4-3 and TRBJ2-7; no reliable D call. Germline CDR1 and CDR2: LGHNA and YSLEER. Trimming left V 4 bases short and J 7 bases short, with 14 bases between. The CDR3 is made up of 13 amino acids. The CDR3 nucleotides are TGCGCCAGCAGCCGGGCCTCCGGGTATGAGCAGTACTTC. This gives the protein CASSRASGYEQYF.

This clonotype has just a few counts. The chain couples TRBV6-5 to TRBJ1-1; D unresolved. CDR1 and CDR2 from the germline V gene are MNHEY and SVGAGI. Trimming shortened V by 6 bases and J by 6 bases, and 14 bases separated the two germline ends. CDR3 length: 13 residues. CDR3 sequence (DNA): TGTGCCAGCAGAAAACAACCTTGGGCTGAAGCTTTCTTT. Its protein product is CASRKQPWAEAFF.

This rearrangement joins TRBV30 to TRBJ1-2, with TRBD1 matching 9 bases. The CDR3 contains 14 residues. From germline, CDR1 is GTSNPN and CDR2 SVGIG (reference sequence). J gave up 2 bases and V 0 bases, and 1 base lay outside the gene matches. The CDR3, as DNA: TGTGCCTGGAGTGTAACAGGGGGCAACTATGGCTACACCTTC. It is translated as CAWSVTGGNYGYTF.

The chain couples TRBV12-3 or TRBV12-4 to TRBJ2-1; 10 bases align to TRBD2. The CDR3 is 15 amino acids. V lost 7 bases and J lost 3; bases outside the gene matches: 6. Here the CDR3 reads CASIGLADNYNEQFF. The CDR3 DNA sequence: TGTGCCAGCATTGGACTAGCGGACAACTACAATGAGCAGTTCTTC.